These 8 T cell receptor beta chains were all obtained from the same sample, sequenced in a study of cytomegalovirus exposure and HLA in healthy donors. With 60 Vbeta and 13 Jbeta primers, the PCR was carried out. The assay was immunoSEQ multiplex PCR, and TCRdb's table has in-frame clones only and misses some. The table records 170,000 or so clones, 60% to 80% of them present only once. Material: PBMCs. The receptors come from a woman aged 45 to 65 in good health and CMV-seropositive.

This chain joins TRBV11-1 and TRBJ2-1, with 7 bases fitting TRBD1. The germline V gene has CDR1 SGHAT and CDR2 FQDESV (reference sequence). V lost 5 bases, J lost 7 bases, and 2 bases stayed unmatched. CDR3 length equals 12 residues. The CDR3 DNA follows: TGTGCCAGCAGCCGACAGGGAAATGAGCAGTTCTTC. It encodes CASSRQGNEQFF.

The rearrangement joins TRBV7-6 to TRBJ2-2, with a tentative D call TRBD1 (6 bases). CDR1 and CDR2 (germline): SGHVS, FNYEAQ. This CDR3 spans 18 amino acids. Trimming cost V 0 bases and J 5 bases, with 19 bases left between them. Here the CDR3 DNA reads TGTGCCAGCAGCTTAGCGGGATTAGAACAGGGATTTACCGGGGAGCTGTTTTTT. This sequence encodes CASSLAGLEQGFTGELFF. The full variable domain, its missing parts supplied by reference TRBV7-6 and TRBJ2-2, is GAGVSQSPRYKVTKRGQDVALRCDPISGHVSLYWYRQALGQGPEFLTYFNYEAQQDKSGLPNDRFSAERPEGSISTLTIQRTEQRDSAMYRCASSLAGLEQGFTGELFFGEGSRLTVL.

The chain has TRBV6-1 and TRBJ2-5; possibly TRBD1 for D (7 bases). The V and J ends lost 2 bases and 2 bases respectively, with 15 bases between them. Germline CDR1 and CDR2: MNHNS and SASEGT. There are 16 residues in the CDR3. CDR3 in DNA: TGTGCCAGCAGTGAAAGTGAGGGGGCGGGACAAGAGACCCAGTACTTC. Amino acid sequence: CASSESEGAGQETQYF.

This chain connects TRBV11-2 to TRBJ2-7, with 9 bases that match TRBD1. CDR1 SGHAT and CDR2 FQNNGV come from the germline V gene. The CDR3 spans 17 residues. J was trimmed by 2 bases and V by 4 bases; bases with no gene match: 12. The CDR3 is CASSSPLLQGAPYEQYF. CDR3 nucleotides: TGTGCCAGCAGCTCCCCTCTTTTACAGGGGGCCCCCTACGAGCAGTACTTC.

The rearrangement uses TRBV5-1 and TRBJ2-1; TRBD2 matches at 14 bases. From germline, CDR1 is SGHRS and CDR2 YFSETQ. J was trimmed by 5 bases and V by 1 base; bases with no gene match: 2. The CDR3 length is 16 residues. The CDR3 loop is CASSLWTSGGHNEQFF. The CDR3 region has the DNA TGCGCCAGCAGCTTGTGGACTAGCGGGGGGCACAATGAGCAGTTCTTC.

V usage is TRBV2 and J usage is TRBJ1-5; perhaps TRBD1 as D (6 bases). Trimming took 4 bases from V and 0 from J, leaving 22 bases between them. Per the germline V gene, CDR1 is SNHLY and CDR2 is FYNNEI. The CDR3 is 19 residues long. Here the CDR3 reads CASSASTGPIPHSNQPQHF. The CDR3 region has the DNA TGTGCCAGCAGTGCCTCTACAGGGCCCATCCCTCATAGCAATCAGCCCCAGCATTTT.

The chain is built from TRBV7-8 and TRBJ2-7; possibly TRBD1 for D (5 bases). The CDR3 consists of 14 residues. Deletions cut 5 bases from V and 5 bases from J, with 16 bases between. Germline CDR1 is SGHVS and CDR2 is FQNEAQ. The DNA for the CDR3 is TGTGCCAGCAGCCGCGGTAAGGGGTACGACGAGCAGTACTTC. Its translation: CASSRGKGYDEQYF.

This clone turned up a few times. The V and J genes are TRBV14 and TRBJ2-7; D gene ambiguous. This CDR3 has 12 residues. V shed 2 bases and J shed 6 bases, with 8 bases lying between them. Germline V CDR1 and CDR2: SGHDN, FVKESK. The CDR3 reads CASSQRVGEQYF. The CDR3 coding sequence is TGTGCCAGCAGCCAACGCGTCGGCGAGCAGTACTTC.